This is a list of T cell receptor beta chains from one sample in a study of shared clonotypes between healthy human individuals. TCRdb's table, derived via immunoSEQ multiplex PCR, lists solely in-frame clones and lacks some. The profile shows 2 million to 2.5 million clones, 85% to 95% of them singletons. Material: naive CD4+ T cells from PBMCs. The receptors stem from a man aged 18 to 29 in good health. Some clones in this sample may be carry-over from other donors' samples. The CDR3 runs from the conserved cysteine through the conserved F or W. A D gene is named only where the DNA matches it firmly.

TRBV6-1	TRBD1	CASSPTGGGNQPQHF
TRBV5-1	-	CASSLTSRKYNEQFF
TRBV5-1	TRBD2	CASSLAGGSNTDTQYF
TRBV5-1	-	CASSLDRLRAEQFF
TRBV4-1	-	CASSQERDERIQYF
TRBV11-2	-	CAGSLAGQFSDTQYF
TRBV7-8	TRBD1	CASSSGTGGAWNYGYTF
TRBV15	-	CATSRDHYRAYEQYF
TRBV25-1	-	CASTDGLAYKQFF
TRBV28	-	CASSSRSPGANVLTF
TRBV5-4	-	CASSSPGSQETQYF
TRBV7-8	TRBD1	CASSWAGTAYEQYF
TRBV7-7	-	CASSPYTGEAFF
TRBV5-1	TRBD2	CASKGLAGAGDTQYF
TRBV6-1	-	CASSDSSGPRGNQPQHF
TRBV5-4	-	CASSQTTTSWAGELFF
TRBV19	-	CASSMGGGGETQYF
TRBV7-8	-	CASSLVGVENTEAFF
TRBV11-2	-	CASSLDERQMNTGELFF
TRBV11-2	-	CASSLDGYSNQPQHF
TRBV4-1	-	CASSQDWPGGNYGYTF
TRBV7-8	TRBD2	CASSPGTSDEQFF
TRBV2	-	CASSAGRNIQYF
TRBV5-6	-	CASSQDGGLNTEAFF
TRBV7-9	TRBD2	CASSLGLAVNEQYF
TRBV19	-	CASRKAGLGNEQFF
TRBV7-6	-	CASSLFGSAYNEQFF
TRBV25-1	-	CASSEAGYYNEQFF
TRBV4-3	-	CASSQGLPRDENTGELFF
TRBV7-2	-	CASSFGGGQPQHF
TRBV2	-	CASSESASGGYTF
TRBV11-2	-	CASSPTPGELFF
TRBV6-6	TRBD1	CASSYGDRGGEQFF
TRBV14	-	CASSYGGPNEQYF
TRBV7-3	TRBD2	CASSLSGGRAGELFF
TRBV5-1	-	CASSQRGADSYGYTF
TRBV5-1	-	CASSLYGSGTGELFF
TRBV5-1	TRBD1	CASSLDRGGYTF
TRBV7-9	-	CASSPRTLKGTDTQYF
TRBV28	TRBD2	CASSPGLPFEQYF
TRBV12-5	TRBD2	CASGLESGGIYNEQFF
TRBV11-2	-	CASSLSLTSGNTEAFF
TRBV15	TRBD1	CATRQGVREKLFF